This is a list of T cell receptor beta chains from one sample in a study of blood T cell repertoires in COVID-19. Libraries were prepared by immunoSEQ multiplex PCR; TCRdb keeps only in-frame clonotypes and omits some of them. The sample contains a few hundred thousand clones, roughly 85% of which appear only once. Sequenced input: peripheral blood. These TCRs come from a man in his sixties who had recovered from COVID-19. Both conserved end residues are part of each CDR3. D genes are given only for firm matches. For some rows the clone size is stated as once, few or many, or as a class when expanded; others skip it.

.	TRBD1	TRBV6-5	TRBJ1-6	TGTGCCGCAAGGGGGCAGAATAATTCACCCCTCCACTTT	CAARGQNNSPLHF
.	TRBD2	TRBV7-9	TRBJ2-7	TGTGCCAGCAGCCCCGGGGGGGCCACGGTAGGGCAGTACTTC	CASSPGGATVGQYF
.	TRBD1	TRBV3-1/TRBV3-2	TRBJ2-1	TGTGCCAGCAGTCCGACAGGGGCCTACAATGAGCAGTTCTTC	CASSPTGAYNEQFF
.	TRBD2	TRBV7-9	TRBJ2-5	TGTGCCAGCAGCCAAGCCGGGGGGGCAGGGAGACAAGAGACCCAGTACTTC	CASSQAGGAGRQETQYF
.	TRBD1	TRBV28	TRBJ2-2	TGTGCCAGCAACCACATTGACAGGGCCGACGGGGAGCTGTTTTTT	CASNHIDRADGELFF
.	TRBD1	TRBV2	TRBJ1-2	TGTGCCAGCAGGGGACAGGACCACTATGGCTACACCTTC	CASRGQDHYGYTF
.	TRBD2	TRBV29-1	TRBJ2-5	TGCAGCGTAGCCCATAGCGGGGGGACCTTAGAGACCCAGTACTTC	CSVAHSGGTLETQYF
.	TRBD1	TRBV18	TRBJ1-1	TGTGCCAGCTCCCCGGACAGGCTGAACACTGAAGCTTTCTTT	CASSPDRLNTEAFF
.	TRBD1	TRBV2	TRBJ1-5	TGTGCCAGCAGTGAAGCGGGTTATAGGGACAGGGGACGGAATCAGCCCCAGCATTTT	CASSEAGYRDRGRNQPQHF
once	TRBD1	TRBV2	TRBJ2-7	TGTGCCAGCAGGGGCAGGGGGCATACCTACGAGCAGTACTTC	CASRGRGHTYEQYF
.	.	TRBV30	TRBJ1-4	TGTGCCTGGAGCCTTTCCTCGGGGTCTAAACTGTTTTTT	CAWSLSSGSKLFF
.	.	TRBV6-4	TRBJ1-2	TGTGCCAGCAGTTGGCGGCAGCAATATGGCTACACCTTC	CASSWRQQYGYTF
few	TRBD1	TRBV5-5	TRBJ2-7	TGTGCCAGCAGCTTGGCTGGACAGGGCGTAGAGCAGTACTTC	CASSLAGQGVEQYF
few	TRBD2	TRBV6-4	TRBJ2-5	TGTGCCAGCAGTTCCTCGCGGGGGGAGACCCAGTACTTC	CASSSSRGETQYF
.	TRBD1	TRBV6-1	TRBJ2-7	TGTGCCAGCAGTGAAGCACGAGAAGACAGGGTCCGACCCTACGAGCAGTACTTC	CASSEAREDRVRPYEQYF
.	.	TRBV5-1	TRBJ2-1	TGCGCCAGCAGCTTGGCGGGGAGCAGCCCTAGAAATGAGCAGTTCTTC	CASSLAGSSPRNEQFF
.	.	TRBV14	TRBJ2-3	TGTGCCAGCAGCCGGACGGGGGGCACAGATACGCAGTATTTT	CASSRTGGTDTQYF
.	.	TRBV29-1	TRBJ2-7	TGCAGCGTTGTCGTGACATCCTCCTACGAGCAGTACTTC	CSVVVTSSYEQYF
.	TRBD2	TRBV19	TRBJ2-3	TGTGCCAGTAGTTTGACTAGCGGGAGTACGGATACGCAGTATTTT	CASSLTSGSTDTQYF
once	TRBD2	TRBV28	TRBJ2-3	TGTGCCAGCAGTAGAGCGGGGGTAACAGATACGCAGTATTTT	CASSRAGVTDTQYF
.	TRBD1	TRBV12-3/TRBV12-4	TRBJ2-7	TGTGCCAGCAGTTTAGGGGACAGAAACGAGCAGTACTTC	CASSLGDRNEQYF
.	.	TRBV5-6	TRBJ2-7	TGTGCCAGCAGCTCTGATCGTGGCAACTATGAGCAGTACTTC	CASSSDRGNYEQYF
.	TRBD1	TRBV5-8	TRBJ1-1	TGTGCCAGCAGCTTCCGAACCGGGACAGCAAACACTGAAGCTTTCTTT	CASSFRTGTANTEAFF
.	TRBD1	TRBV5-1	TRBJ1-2	TGCGCCAGCAGCTTCGGGGACAGGGGGAACTATGGCTACACCTTC	CASSFGDRGNYGYTF
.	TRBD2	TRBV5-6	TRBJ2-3	TGTGCCAGCAGCTTGGTCTTCGCGGGAGCAGGAACAGATACGCAGTATTTT	CASSLVFAGAGTDTQYF
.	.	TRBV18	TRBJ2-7	TGTGCCAGCTCACCCGCGGATCGCTACGAGCAGTACTTC	CASSPADRYEQYF
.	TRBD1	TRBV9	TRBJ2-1	TGTGCCAGCAGCGGCACAGGGGACGGGGAGCAGTTCTTC	CASSGTGDGEQFF
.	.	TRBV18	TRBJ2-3	TGTGCCAGCTCACCGAATAAGGGGCGTACAGATACGCAGTATTTT	CASSPNKGRTDTQYF
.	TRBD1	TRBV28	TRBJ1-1	TGTGCCAGCAAACCGGGACAGCCTTACACTGAAGCTTTCTTT	CASKPGQPYTEAFF
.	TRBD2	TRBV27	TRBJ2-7	TGTGCCAGCAGTTTCGTTTCGGGACTAGCGGACTCCTACGAGCAGTACTTC	CASSFVSGLADSYEQYF
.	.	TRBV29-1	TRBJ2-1	TGCAGCGTTGGCCCCAGGGTGGGGAAAAATGAGCAGTTCTTC	CSVGPRVGKNEQFF
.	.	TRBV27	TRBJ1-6	TGTGCCAGCAGGAACCTACAGGGTGGATATTCACCCCTCCACTTT	CASRNLQGGYSPLHF
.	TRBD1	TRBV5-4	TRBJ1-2	TGTGCCAGCAGCTTTGGACAGGGGGAGGGCTACACCTTC	CASSFGQGEGYTF
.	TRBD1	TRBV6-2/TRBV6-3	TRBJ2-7	TGTGCCAGCACCCCCCTGGGGACAGGGGTCAGCGAGCAGTACTTC	CASTPLGTGVSEQYF
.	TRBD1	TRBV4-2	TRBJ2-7	TGTGCCAGCAGCCAAGATTTGGGACAGCGTTCCTACGAGCAGTACTTC	CASSQDLGQRSYEQYF
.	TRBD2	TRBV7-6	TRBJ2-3	TGTGCCAGCAGCCCCATCGTGCGGGGGACAGATACGCAGTATTTT	CASSPIVRGTDTQYF
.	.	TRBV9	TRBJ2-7	TGTGCCAGCAGCGTAGGAGTCGGTTTCAAGCAGTACTTC	CASSVGVGFKQYF
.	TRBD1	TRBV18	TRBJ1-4	TGTGCCAGCTCACCTCGCATCCCCCTAGGGGACAGCCATTTTGCAACTAATGAAAAACTGTTTTTT	CASSPRIPLGDSHFATNEKLFF
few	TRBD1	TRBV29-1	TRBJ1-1	TGCAGCGTTTATGGGCCCCGACAGGGGAGCCGTAGAACTGAAGCTTTCTTT	CSVYGPRQGSRRTEAFF
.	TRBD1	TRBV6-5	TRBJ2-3	TGTGCCAGCAGACTCGGGACAGGGTTCCCAGATACGCAGTATTTT	CASRLGTGFPDTQYF
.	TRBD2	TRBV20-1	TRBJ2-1	TGCAGTGCTCGTGGACTAGCGGGAGTGAACAATGAGCAGTTCTTC	CSARGLAGVNNEQFF
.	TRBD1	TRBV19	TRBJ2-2	TGTGCCAGCCGCGGCCGGACAGGTGGGGCCGGGGAGCTGTTTTTT	CASRGRTGGAGELFF